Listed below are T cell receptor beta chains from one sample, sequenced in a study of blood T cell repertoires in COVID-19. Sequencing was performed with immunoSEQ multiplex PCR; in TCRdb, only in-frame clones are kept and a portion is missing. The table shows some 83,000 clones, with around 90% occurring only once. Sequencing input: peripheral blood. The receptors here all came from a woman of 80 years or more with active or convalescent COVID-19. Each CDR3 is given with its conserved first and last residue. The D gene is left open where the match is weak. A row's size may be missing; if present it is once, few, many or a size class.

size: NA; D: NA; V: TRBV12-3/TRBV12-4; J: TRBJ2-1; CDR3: CASRGSSYNEQFF; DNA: TGTGCCAGCAGGGGGAGCTCCTACAATGAGCAGTTCTTC
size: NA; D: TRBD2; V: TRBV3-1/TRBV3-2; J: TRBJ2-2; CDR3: CASSHSGPGGAGELFF; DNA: TGTGCCAGCAGCCATTCCGGCCCGGGGGGAGCCGGGGAGCTGTTTTTT
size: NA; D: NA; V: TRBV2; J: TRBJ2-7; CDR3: CASRHRLLGEQYF; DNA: TGTGCCAGCAGGCACAGGCTCTTAGGCGAGCAGTACTTC
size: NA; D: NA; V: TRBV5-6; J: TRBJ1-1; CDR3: CASSLSGANTEAFF; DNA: TGTGCCAGCAGCTTATCAGGGGCGAACACTGAAGCTTTCTTT
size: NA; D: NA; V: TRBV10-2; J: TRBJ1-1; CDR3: CASRRGMNTEAFF; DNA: TGCGCCAGCCGCCGGGGGATGAACACTGAAGCTTTCTTT
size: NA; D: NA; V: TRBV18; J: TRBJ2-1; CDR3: CASSSAHLGSEQFF; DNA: TGTGCCAGCTCATCCGCCCACCTTGGTAGTGAGCAGTTCTTC
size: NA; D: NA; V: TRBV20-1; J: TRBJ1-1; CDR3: CSARGGTEAFF; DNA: TGCAGCGCTAGGGGGGGCACTGAAGCTTTCTTT
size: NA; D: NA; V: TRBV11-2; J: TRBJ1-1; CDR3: CASSFGWDTEAFF; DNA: TGTGCCAGCAGCTTCGGGTGGGACACTGAAGCTTTCTTT
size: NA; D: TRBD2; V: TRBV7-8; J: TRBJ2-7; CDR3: CASSSTYGLGSYEQYF; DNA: TGTGCCAGCAGCTCCACGTATGGACTAGGCTCCTACGAGCAGTACTTC
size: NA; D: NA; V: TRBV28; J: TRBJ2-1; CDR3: CASSLLWGQGHNEQFF; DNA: TGTGCCAGCAGTTTACTCTGGGGGCAGGGCCACAATGAGCAGTTCTTC
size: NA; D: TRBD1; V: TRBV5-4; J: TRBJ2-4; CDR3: CASSLRTGANIQYF; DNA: TGTGCCAGCAGCCTTAGGACAGGGGCGAACATTCAGTACTTC
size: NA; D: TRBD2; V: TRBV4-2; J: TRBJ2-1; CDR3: CASSQAAGRGVNEQFF; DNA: TGTGCCAGCAGCCAAGCCGCGGGGAGGGGCGTAAATGAGCAGTTCTTC
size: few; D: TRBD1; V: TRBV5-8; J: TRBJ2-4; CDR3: CASSYGDRQNIQYF; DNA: TGTGCCAGCAGCTACGGGGACAGGCAAAACATTCAGTACTTC
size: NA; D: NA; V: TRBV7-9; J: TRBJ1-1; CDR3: CASSLGRGRRNTEAFF; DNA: TGTGCCAGCAGCTTAGGGAGGGGCAGACGGAACACTGAAGCTTTCTTT
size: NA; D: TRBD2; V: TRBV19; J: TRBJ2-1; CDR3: CASSSSSGSYNEQFF; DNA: TGTGCCAGTAGTAGTTCTAGCGGCTCCTACAATGAGCAGTTCTTC
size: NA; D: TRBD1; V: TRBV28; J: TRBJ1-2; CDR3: CASSLSGQGRTNYGYTF; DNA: TGTGCCAGCAGTTTATCCGGACAGGGGAGGACTAACTATGGCTACACCTTC
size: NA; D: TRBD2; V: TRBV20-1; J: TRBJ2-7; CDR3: CSASGRERGQYF; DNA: TGCAGTGCTAGTGGGCGGGAGAGGGGGCAGTACTTC